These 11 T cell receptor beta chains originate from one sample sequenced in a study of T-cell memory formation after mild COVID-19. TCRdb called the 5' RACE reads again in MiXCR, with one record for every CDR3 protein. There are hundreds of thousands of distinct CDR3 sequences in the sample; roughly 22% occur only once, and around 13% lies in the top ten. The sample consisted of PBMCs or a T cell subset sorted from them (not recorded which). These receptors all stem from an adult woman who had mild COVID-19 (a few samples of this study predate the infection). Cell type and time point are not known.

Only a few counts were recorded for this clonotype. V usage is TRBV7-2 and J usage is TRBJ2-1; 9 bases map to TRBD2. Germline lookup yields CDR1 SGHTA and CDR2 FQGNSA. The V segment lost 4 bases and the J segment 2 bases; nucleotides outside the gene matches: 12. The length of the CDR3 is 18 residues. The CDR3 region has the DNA TGTGCCAGCAGCTCCGGGACTAGCTCTATAGGGACCTACAATGAGCAGTTCTTC. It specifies CASSSGTSSIGTYNEQFF. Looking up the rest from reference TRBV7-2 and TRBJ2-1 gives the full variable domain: GAGVSQSPSNKVTEKGKDVELRCDPISGHTALYWYRQSLGQGLEFLIYFQGNSAPDKSGLPSDRFSAERTGGSVSTLTIQRTQQEDSAVYLCASSSGTSSIGTYNEQFFGPGTRLTVL.

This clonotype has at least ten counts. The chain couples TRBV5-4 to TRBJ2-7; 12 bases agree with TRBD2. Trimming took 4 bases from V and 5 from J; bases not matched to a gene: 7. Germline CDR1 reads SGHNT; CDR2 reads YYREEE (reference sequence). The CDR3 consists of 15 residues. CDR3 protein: CASSPLAGGPHEQYF. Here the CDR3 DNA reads TGTGCCAGCAGCCCCCTAGCGGGAGGGCCCCACGAGCAGTACTTC.

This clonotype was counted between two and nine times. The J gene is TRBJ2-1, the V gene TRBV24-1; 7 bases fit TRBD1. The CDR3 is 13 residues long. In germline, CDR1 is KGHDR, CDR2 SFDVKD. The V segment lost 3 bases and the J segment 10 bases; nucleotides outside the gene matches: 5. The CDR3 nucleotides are TGTGCCACCAGTGATGGAACAGGGGTCGAGCAGTTCTTC. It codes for CATSDGTGVEQFF.

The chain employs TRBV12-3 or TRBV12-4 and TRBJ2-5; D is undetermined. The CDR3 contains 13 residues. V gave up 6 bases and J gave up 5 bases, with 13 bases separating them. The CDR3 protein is CASSTEYSETQYF. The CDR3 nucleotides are TGTGCCAGCAGCACGGAGTACAGCGAGACCCAGTACTTC.

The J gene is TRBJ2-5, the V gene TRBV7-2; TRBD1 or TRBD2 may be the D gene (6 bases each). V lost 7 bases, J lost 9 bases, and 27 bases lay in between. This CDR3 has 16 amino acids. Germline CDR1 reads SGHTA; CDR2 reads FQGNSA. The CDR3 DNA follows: TGTGCCAGCAACTTGGGACCGGGGGCCCCAAGCACGGCCCAGTACTTC. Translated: CASNLGPGAPSTAQYF.

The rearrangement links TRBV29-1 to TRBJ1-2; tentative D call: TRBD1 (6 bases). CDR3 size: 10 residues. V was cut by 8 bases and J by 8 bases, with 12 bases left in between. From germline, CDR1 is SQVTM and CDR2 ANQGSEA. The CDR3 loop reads CSRGQEGYTF. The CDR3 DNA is TGCAGCAGGGGACAAGAGGGCTACACCTTC.

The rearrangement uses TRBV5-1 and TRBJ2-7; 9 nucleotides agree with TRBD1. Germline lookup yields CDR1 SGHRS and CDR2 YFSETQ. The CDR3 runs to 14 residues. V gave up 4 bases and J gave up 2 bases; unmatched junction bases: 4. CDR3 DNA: TGCGCCAGCAGCACCCGGGACAGGGCCTACGAGCAGTACTTC. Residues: CASSTRDRAYEQYF. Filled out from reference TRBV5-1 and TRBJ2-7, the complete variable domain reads KAGVTQTPRYLIKTRGQQVTLSCSPISGHRSVSWYQQTPGQGLQFLFEYFSETQRNKGNFPGRFSGRQFSNSRSEMNVSTLELGDSALYLCASSTRDRAYEQYFGPGTRLTVT.

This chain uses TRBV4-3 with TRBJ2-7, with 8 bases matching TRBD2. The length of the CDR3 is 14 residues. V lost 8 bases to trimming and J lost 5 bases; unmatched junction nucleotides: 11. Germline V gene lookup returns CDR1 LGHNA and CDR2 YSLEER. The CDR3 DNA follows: TGCGCCAGCTCCCTGGGACTAGAGAAGGACGAGCAGTACTTC. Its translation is CASSLGLEKDEQYF.

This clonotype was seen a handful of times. The CDR3 spells CASSPNVGSSYEQYF. Here the CDR3 DNA reads TGTGCCAGCAGCCCCAACGTTGGGAGCTCCTACGAGCAGTACTTC. The chain uses TRBV7-6 and TRBJ2-7, with a weak D call TRBD2 (5 bases). Germline CDR1 is SGHVS and CDR2 is FNYEAQ. This CDR3 contains 15 residues. V gave up 5 bases and J gave up 0 bases, with 14 bases separating them.

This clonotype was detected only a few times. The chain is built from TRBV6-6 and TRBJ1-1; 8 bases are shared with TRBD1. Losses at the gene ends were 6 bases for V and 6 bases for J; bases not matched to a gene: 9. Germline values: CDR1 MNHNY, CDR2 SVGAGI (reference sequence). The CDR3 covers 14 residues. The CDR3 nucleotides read TGTGCCAGCAGCGATTTGACAGGGGTCCCTGAAGCTTTCTTT. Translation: CASSDLTGVPEAFF.

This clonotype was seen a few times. CDR3 bases: TGTGCCAGCGGATCCACCGGGACATACCTTAACACTGAAGCTTTCTTT. Translated: CASGSTGTYLNTEAFF. This rearrangement joins TRBV27 to TRBJ1-1; TRBD1 might be the D (6 bases). V was shortened by 8 bases and J by 2 bases, with 21 bases between the two germline ends. This CDR3 contains 16 residues. Germline V gene lookup returns CDR1 MNHEY and CDR2 SMNVEV (reference sequence).